The 14 T cell receptor beta chains listed next were all sequenced from one sample in a study of shared clonotypes between healthy human individuals. As defined, naive CD8 cells were CD45RO-negative and positively selected for CCR7, with terminally differentiated effector memory CD45RA+ cells excluded. TCRdb's table, derived via immunoSEQ multiplex PCR, lists solely in-frame clones and lacks some. The sample has approximately 2,200,000 clones, roughly 91% seen once. The specimen was naive CD8+ T cells from PBMCs. Receptor source: a man in his late teens or twenties in good health. Some clones in this sample may be carry-over from other donors' samples.

This clone appeared a single time. The chain combines TRBV5-1 with TRBJ2-3, with a weak D call TRBD1 (5 bases). The CDR3 consists of 17 residues. Trimming pared 1 base from V and 4 bases from J, leaving 19 bases between. Germline CDR1 reads SGHRS; CDR2 reads YFSETQ. The CDR3 DNA is TGCGCCAGCAGCTTGATGGACCCCCGACAGTTTCCAGATACGCAGTATTTT. This sequence encodes CASSLMDPRQFPDTQYF.

The chain combines TRBV9 with TRBJ2-1, with TRBD2 matching over 10 bases. The CDR3 is 15 residues long. The V segment lost 3 bases and the J segment 8 bases; nucleotides outside the gene matches: 8. Germline CDR1 reads SGDLS; CDR2 reads YYNGEE. CDR3 sequence reads: CASSASGRAGHEQFF. The DNA of the CDR3 is TGTGCCAGCAGCGCAAGCGGGAGGGCCGGGCATGAGCAGTTCTTC.

The chain has TRBV7-3 and TRBJ1-1; tentative D call: TRBD1 (5 bases). The CDR3 loop spans 15 amino acids. Trimming removed 3 bases at V and 2 bases at J, with 13 bases between. CDR1 and CDR2 from the germline V gene are SGHTA and FQGTGA. The CDR3 DNA sequence: TGTGCCAGCAGCTTCGGGGCCGCGGGAAACACTGAAGCTTTCTTT. Translation: CASSFGAAGNTEAFF.

This chain connects TRBV13 to TRBJ2-7, with 13 bases identical to TRBD2. The CDR3 has 15 residues. The V segment lost 5 bases and the J segment 3 bases; nucleotides outside the gene matches: 4. Germline CDR1 and CDR2: PRHDT and FYEKMQ (reference sequence). CDR3 sequence: CASSDGTSGDYEQYF. The DNA of the CDR3 is TGTGCCAGCAGCGACGGGACTAGCGGGGACTACGAGCAGTACTTC. The full variable domain, its missing parts supplied by reference TRBV13 and TRBJ2-7, is AAGVIQSPRHLIKEKRETATLKCYPIPRHDTVYWYQQGPGQDPQFLISFYEKMQSDKGSIPDRFSAQQFSDYHSELNMSSLELGDSALYFCASSDGTSGDYEQYFGPGTRLTVT.

CDR3 coding DNA: TGTGCCAGCAGTGAAATTTACCAGCGGGACTACGAGCAGTACTTC. Translating it yields CASSEIYQRDYEQYF. The J gene is TRBJ2-7, the V gene TRBV6-1, with TRBD2 identical over 7 bases. Germline V CDR1 and CDR2: MNHNS, SASEGT. With 2 bases clipped from V and 3 bases from J, the junction kept 7 bases outside the gene matches. This CDR3 is 15 amino acids long.

This clone was seen a single time. The V call is TRBV9, the J call TRBJ2-7; D possibly corresponds to TRBD1 (5 bases). Germline CDR1 SGDLS, CDR2 YYNGEE. CDR3 size: 14 residues. V was clipped by 4 bases and J by 1 base, with 12 bases between them. CDR3 region: CASSIHDRSYEQYF. Here the CDR3 DNA reads TGTGCCAGCAGCATCCACGACAGATCCTACGAGCAGTACTTC.

The chain links TRBV28 to TRBJ1-6; 9 bases agree with TRBD1. The V gene end was trimmed by 5 bases and the J gene end by 15 bases; junction bases not matched to a gene: 11. The CDR3 spans 14 residues. Germline V lookup: CDR1 MDHEN, CDR2 SYDVKM. The CDR3 here is CASSLTGTGFYLHF. DNA for the CDR3: TGTGCCAGCAGTCTGACCGGGACAGGGTTTTACCTCCACTTT. Variable domain in full (rest from reference TRBV28 and TRBJ1-6): DVKVTQSSRYLVKRTGEKVFLECVQDMDHENMFWYRQDPGLGLRLIYFSYDVKMKEKGDIPEGYSVSREKKERFSLILESASTNQTSMYLCASSLTGTGFYLHFGNGTRLTVT.

This clone came up once. This chain joins TRBV7-9 and TRBJ2-1; 7 nucleotides agree with TRBD2. This CDR3 contains 12 residues. The V gene's germline CDR1 is SEHNR and CDR2 FQNEAQ (reference sequence). The junction had 7 bases not matched to a gene; V was cut back by 8 bases and J by 9 bases. CDR3 sequence reads: CASLATGGEQFF. CDR3 DNA: TGTGCCAGCCTCGCCACGGGGGGTGAGCAGTTCTTC.

The chain recombines TRBV6-6 with TRBJ2-2; D uncertain. The CDR3 is made up of 12 amino acids. V shed 6 bases and J shed 4 bases, with 6 bases lying between them. The germline V gene encodes CDR1 MNHNY and CDR2 SVGAGI (reference sequence). Here the CDR3 reads CASSKITGELFF. The CDR3 DNA follows: TGTGCCAGCAGCAAAATCACCGGGGAGCTGTTTTTT.

The chain couples TRBV5-4 to TRBJ2-5, with 11 nucleotides matching TRBD2. The V and J ends lost 4 bases and 1 base, in that order; junction bases with no gene match: 3. The germline gives CDR1 SGHNT, CDR2 YYREEE (reference sequence). There are 15 residues in the CDR3. This chain's CDR3 is CASSEGLAVQETQYF. In DNA, the CDR3 is TGTGCCAGCAGCGAGGGACTAGCGGTCCAAGAGACCCAGTACTTC.

This rearrangement joins TRBV29-1 to TRBJ2-7; 11 positions match TRBD2. CDR1 is SQVTM, CDR2 ANQGSEA, per germline. J lost 3 bases, V lost 7 bases, and 8 bases had no gene match. The CDR3 spans 14 residues. The CDR3 sequence: CSARTGTSGYEQYF. In DNA form, the CDR3 reads TGCAGCGCTCGTACCGGGACTAGCGGCTACGAGCAGTACTTC.

The chain has TRBV28 and TRBJ1-4; D gene ambiguous. The CDR3 runs to 12 residues. Germline V gives CDR1 MDHEN, CDR2 SYDVKM. Trimming removed 2 bases from V and 10 bases from J, with 8 bases in between. CDR3 in amino acids: CASSLGLRKLFF. CDR3 in DNA: TGTGCCAGCAGTTTAGGTCTGCGAAAACTGTTTTTT. Using reference TRBV28 and TRBJ1-4 for the parts outside the CDR3, the full variable domain is DVKVTQSSRYLVKRTGEKVFLECVQDMDHENMFWYRQDPGLGLRLIYFSYDVKMKEKGDIPEGYSVSREKKERFSLILESASTNQTSMYLCASSLGLRKLFFGSGTQLSVL.

The chain employs TRBV28 and TRBJ2-2; D not certain. V shed 1 base and J shed 1 base, with 7 bases lying between them. The germline V gene has CDR1 MDHEN and CDR2 SYDVKM. The CDR3 is 15 amino acids. CDR3 protein: CASSLYQVNTGELFF. In DNA form, the CDR3 reads TGTGCCAGCAGTTTATATCAGGTGAACACCGGGGAGCTGTTTTTT.

This clone was seen just once. The chain joins TRBV9 to TRBJ2-2; the D gene could be TRBD1 or TRBD2 (5 bases each). Germline values: CDR1 SGDLS, CDR2 YYNGEE. V gave up 4 bases and J gave up 6 bases, with 13 bases separating them. CDR3 length: 14 amino acids. CDR3 region: CASSQLWGSGELFF. The CDR3 DNA is TGTGCCAGCAGCCAGCTATGGGGGTCCGGGGAGCTGTTTTTT. Full variable domain (missing parts from reference TRBV9 and TRBJ2-2): DSGVTQTPKHLITATGQRVTLRCSPRSGDLSVYWYQQSLDQGLQFLIQYYNGEERAKGNILERFSAQQFPDLHSELNLSSLELGDSALYFCASSQLWGSGELFFGEGSRLTVL.